The T cell receptor beta chain described here comes from a study of blood T cell repertoires in COVID-19. About the study: Material from acute and convalescent COVID-19 was sourced from the United States, Italy and Spain. PBMCs, B-cell-depleted T cells, or T cells provided the cDNA or gDNA that made up the material.

As handled by the study authors: Amplifying reference gene primers gave estimates of nucleated cell counts. Method: immunoSEQ multiplex PCR; TCRdb's copy keeps in-frame clones and lacks some. V and J calls and clone size follow that table, whereas D and trimming were derived from the DNA. The data contain 250,000 to 350,000 clones, around 89% of them singletons. Trimming took off 5 bases at V and 6 bases at J, with 8 bases between the two ends. Looked up from germline, CDR1 is PRHDT and CDR2 is FYEKMQ (reference sequence). There are 11 residues in the CDR3. This chain links TRBV13 with TRBJ2-7; D may be TRBD1 (5 bases). The TCR sequence derives from a man aged 30 to 45 with acute or convalescent COVID-19. Sequencing input: peripheral blood. CDR3 loop: CASSRTSEQYF. The CDR3 DNA reads TGTGCCAGCAGCAGGACAAGCGAGCAGTACTTC.